One and the same sample provided the 9 T cell receptor beta chains below, sequenced in a study of CD8 T cells in Susac syndrome. RNA, at roughly 0.5 to 1 ug, was reverse transcribed with random hexamers. TCRdb reprocessed the immunoSEQ multiplex PCR reads via MiXCR and lists one record per CDR3 protein. The sample gives fewer than 350,000 distinct CDR3 sequences, roughly nine tenths of which show up once; roughly 0.07% is in the top ten. The sequencing input was CD4+ T cells from PBMCs. The receptors were sampled from a human donor with multiple sclerosis.

This clonotype was detected only a few times. This sequence joins TRBV5-1 and TRBJ2-3; 7 positions agree with TRBD2. The germline V gene has CDR1 SGHRS and CDR2 YFSETQ. This CDR3 spans 16 amino acids. Losses at the gene ends were 0 bases for V and 0 bases for J; bases not matched to a gene: 4. The CDR3 is CASSLAVRGSTDTQYF. The CDR3 coding sequence is TGCGCCAGCAGCTTGGCAGTGCGGGGGAGCACAGATACGCAGTATTTT.

The rearrangement joins TRBV6-1 to TRBJ2-3, with TRBD2 matching 15 bases. CDR3 length equals 17 residues. V dropped 3 bases and J dropped 4; count of bases not matched to a gene: 5. In germline, CDR1 is MNHNS, CDR2 SASEGT. Here the CDR3 DNA reads TGTGCCAGCAGTGACCTCGGACTAGCGGGAGGGCCAGATACGCAGTATTTT. Translation gives CASSDLGLAGGPDTQYF.

V is TRBV12-3 or TRBV12-4 and J is TRBJ2-1, with D maybe TRBD2 (5 bases). CDR3 length equals 12 residues. The V end lost 3 bases, the J end lost 8 bases, and 8 bases lay between the germline ends. For the CDR3, the DNA is TGTGCCAGCAGTTTTGCGGGCGATGAGCAGTTCTTC. Protein: CASSFAGDEQFF.

The gene calls are TRBV2 and TRBJ2-2; TRBD2 matches at 12 bases. Germline V gene sequence: CDR1 SNHLY, CDR2 FYNNEI. The CDR3 runs to 18 residues. With 8 bases clipped from V and 4 bases from J, the junction kept 14 bases outside the gene matches. The CDR3 reads CASGPLRLAGVVTGELFF. The CDR3 DNA is TGTGCCAGCGGACCCCTCCGACTAGCGGGAGTGGTCACCGGGGAGCTGTTTTTT.

This rearrangement joins TRBV7-2 to TRBJ2-7; 7 positions agree with TRBD2. V shed 1 base, J shed 2 bases, and the junction held 5 bases outside the gene matches. Germline V gene data show CDR1 as SGHTA and CDR2 as FQGNSA. The CDR3 contains 15 residues. The CDR3 region has the DNA TGTGCCAGCAGCTTAGGGTCTGGGAGGGCCTACGAGCAGTACTTC. Protein product: CASSLGSGRAYEQYF.

This chain uses TRBV6-5 with TRBJ1-3, with D possibly TRBD1 on 5 matching bases. CDR3 length: 19 amino acids. Between the trimmed V and J ends, which lost 2 bases and 6 bases, there was a span of 26 bases. CDR1 MNHEY and CDR2 SVGAGI come from the germline V gene. The CDR3 loop is CASSYPRTKTTIRENTIYF. CDR3 coding DNA: TGTGCCAGCAGTTACCCTCGGACAAAGACGACTATTAGGGAAAACACCATATATTTT.

The CDR3 coding sequence is TGTGCCAGCAGCGTATCGGGACAGCGAAGGAACACTGAAGCTTTCTTT. This translates into CASSVSGQRRNTEAFF. The chain combines TRBV9 with TRBJ1-1, with TRBD1 matching 7 bases. V lost 1 base, J lost 1 base, and 7 bases stayed unmatched. The germline V gene has CDR1 SGDLS and CDR2 YYNGEE. There are 16 residues in the CDR3.

The chain carries TRBV7-2 and TRBJ2-5, with D maybe TRBD2 (7 bases). The CDR3 has 15 amino acids. Between the trimmed V and J ends, which lost 5 bases and 4 bases, there was a span of 17 bases. In germline, CDR1 is SGHTA, CDR2 FQGNSA. CDR3 sequence: CASSPRRGARETQYF. CDR3 in DNA: TGTGCCAGCAGCCCAAGACGGGGGGCTCGAGAGACCCAGTACTTC.

The V gene is TRBV5-1, the J gene TRBJ2-7; perhaps TRBD1 as D (6 bases). This CDR3 comprises 15 residues. V was trimmed by 1 base and J by 6 bases, leaving 17 bases between them. Per the germline V gene, CDR1 is SGHRS and CDR2 is YFSETQ. This chain's CDR3 is CASSLKSTGKREQYF. CDR3 coding DNA: TGCGCCAGCAGCTTGAAGTCAACAGGGAAGCGCGAGCAGTACTTC.